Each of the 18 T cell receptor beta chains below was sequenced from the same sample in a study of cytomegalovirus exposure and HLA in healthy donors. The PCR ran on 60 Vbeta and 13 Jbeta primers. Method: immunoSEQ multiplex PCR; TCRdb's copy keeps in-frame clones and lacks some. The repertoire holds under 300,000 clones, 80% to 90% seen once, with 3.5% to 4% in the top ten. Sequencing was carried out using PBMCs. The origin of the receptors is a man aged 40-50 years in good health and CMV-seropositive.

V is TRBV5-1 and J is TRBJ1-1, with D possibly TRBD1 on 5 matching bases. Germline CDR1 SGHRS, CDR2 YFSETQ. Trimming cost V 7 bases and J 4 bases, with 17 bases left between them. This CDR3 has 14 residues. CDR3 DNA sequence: TGCGCCAGCGGGAGTGGAGGGGTCAGCACTGAAGCTTTCTTT. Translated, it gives CASGSGGVSTEAFF.

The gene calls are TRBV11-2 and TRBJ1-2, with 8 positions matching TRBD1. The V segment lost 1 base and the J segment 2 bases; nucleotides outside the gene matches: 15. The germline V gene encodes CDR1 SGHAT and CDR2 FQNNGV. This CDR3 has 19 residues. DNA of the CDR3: TGTGCCAGCAGCTTAGGGGGGTGGCAGGGGGCCAGCCCCAACTATGGCTACACCTTC. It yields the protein CASSLGGWQGASPNYGYTF.

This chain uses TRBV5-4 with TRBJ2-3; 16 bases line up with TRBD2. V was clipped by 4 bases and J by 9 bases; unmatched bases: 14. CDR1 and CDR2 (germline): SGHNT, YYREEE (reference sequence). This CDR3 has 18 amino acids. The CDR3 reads CASSPGTSGRAPPGTQYF. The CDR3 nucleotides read TGTGCCAGCAGCCCCGGGACTAGCGGGAGGGCTCCCCCTGGAACGCAGTATTTT.

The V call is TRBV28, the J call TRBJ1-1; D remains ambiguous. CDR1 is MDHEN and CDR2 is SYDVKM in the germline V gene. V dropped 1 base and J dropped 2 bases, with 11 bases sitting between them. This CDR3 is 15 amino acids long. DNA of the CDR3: TGTGCCAGCAGTTTATTAACCCCGAGTAACACTGAAGCTTTCTTT. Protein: CASSLLTPSNTEAFF.

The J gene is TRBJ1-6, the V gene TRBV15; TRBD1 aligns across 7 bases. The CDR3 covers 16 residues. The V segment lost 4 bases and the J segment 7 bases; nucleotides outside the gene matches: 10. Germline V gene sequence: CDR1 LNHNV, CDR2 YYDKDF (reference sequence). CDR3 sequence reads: CATSTMEGARNSPLHF. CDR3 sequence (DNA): TGTGCCACCAGCACCATGGAGGGGGCTAGGAATTCACCCCTCCACTTT.

The CDR3 DNA follows: TGTGCCACCAGCCTTAGCGGGATCCCAGCCCACGAGCAGTACTTC. Translated: CATSLSGIPAHEQYF. The chain uses TRBV15 and TRBJ2-7; 8 nucleotides match TRBD2. The V segment lost 5 bases and the J segment 5 bases; nucleotides outside the gene matches: 11. From germline, CDR1 is LNHNV and CDR2 YYDKDF (reference sequence). This CDR3 spans 15 amino acids.

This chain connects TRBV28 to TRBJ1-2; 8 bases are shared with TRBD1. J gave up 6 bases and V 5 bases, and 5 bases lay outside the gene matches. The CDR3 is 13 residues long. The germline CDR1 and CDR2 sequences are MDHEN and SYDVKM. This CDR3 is CASSERTGNGYTF. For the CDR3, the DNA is TGTGCCAGCAGTGAAAGGACAGGGAATGGCTACACCTTC.

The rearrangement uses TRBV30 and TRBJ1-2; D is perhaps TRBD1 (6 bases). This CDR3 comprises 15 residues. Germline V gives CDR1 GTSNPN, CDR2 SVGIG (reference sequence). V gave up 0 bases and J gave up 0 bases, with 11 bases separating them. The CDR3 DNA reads TGTGCCTGGAGTGTCGGGACAATAGCTAACTATGGCTACACCTTC. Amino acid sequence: CAWSVGTIANYGYTF.

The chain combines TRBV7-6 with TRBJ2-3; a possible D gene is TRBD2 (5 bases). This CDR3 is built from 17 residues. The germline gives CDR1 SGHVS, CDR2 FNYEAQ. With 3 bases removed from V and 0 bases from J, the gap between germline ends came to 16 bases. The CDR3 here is CASSFPQDEGSTDTQYF. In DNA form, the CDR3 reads TGTGCCAGCAGCTTTCCGCAGGATGAGGGTAGCACAGATACGCAGTATTTT. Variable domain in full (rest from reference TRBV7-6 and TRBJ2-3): GAGVSQSPRYKVTKRGQDVALRCDPISGHVSLYWYRQALGQGPEFLTYFNYEAQQDKSGLPNDRFSAERPEGSISTLTIQRTEQRDSAMYRCASSFPQDEGSTDTQYFGPGTRLTVL.

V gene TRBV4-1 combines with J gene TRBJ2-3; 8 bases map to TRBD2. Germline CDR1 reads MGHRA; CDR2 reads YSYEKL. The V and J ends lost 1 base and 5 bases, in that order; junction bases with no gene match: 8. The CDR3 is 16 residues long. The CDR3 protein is CASSQVQREGVDTQYF. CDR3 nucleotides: TGCGCCAGCAGCCAAGTACAACGGGAGGGTGTAGATACGCAGTATTTT.

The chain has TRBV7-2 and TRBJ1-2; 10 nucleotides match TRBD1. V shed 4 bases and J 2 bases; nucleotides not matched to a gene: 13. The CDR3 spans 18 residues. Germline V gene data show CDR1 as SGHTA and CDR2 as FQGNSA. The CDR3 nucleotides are TGTGCCAGCAGCTACACGCCTTCAACGGGACAGGGGAACTATGGCTACACCTTC. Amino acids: CASSYTPSTGQGNYGYTF. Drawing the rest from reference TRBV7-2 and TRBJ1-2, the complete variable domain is GAGVSQSPSNKVTEKGKDVELRCDPISGHTALYWYRQSLGQGLEFLIYFQGNSAPDKSGLPSDRFSAERTGGSVSTLTIQRTQQEDSAVYLCASSYTPSTGQGNYGYTFGSGTRLTVV.

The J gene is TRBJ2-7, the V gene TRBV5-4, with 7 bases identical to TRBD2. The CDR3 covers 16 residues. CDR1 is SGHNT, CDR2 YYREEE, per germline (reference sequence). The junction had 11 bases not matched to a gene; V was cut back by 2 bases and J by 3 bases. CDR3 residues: CASSLSGGRGIYEQYF. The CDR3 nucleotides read TGTGCCAGCAGCTTATCGGGCGGGAGAGGCATCTACGAGCAGTACTTC.

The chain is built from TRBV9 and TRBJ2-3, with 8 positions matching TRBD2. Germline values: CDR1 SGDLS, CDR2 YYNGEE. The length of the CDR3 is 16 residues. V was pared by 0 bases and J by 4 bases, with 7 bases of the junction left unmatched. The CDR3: CASSVAPSGSSDTQYF. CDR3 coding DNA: TGTGCCAGCAGCGTAGCGCCCAGCGGGAGTTCAGATACGCAGTATTTT.

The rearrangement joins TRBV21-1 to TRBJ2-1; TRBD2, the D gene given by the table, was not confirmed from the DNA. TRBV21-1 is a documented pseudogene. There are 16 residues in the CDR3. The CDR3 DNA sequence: TGTGCCAGCAGCAAAGTGTCGAGAAGCTCCTACAATGAGCAGTTCTTC. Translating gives CASSKVSRSSYNEQFF.

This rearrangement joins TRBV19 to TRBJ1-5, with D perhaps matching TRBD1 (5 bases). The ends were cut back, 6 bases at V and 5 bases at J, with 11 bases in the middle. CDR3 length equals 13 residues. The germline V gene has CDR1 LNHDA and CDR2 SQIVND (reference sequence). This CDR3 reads CASSLGGYQPQHF. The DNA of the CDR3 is TGTGCCAGTAGCCTGGGGGGTTATCAGCCCCAGCATTTT.

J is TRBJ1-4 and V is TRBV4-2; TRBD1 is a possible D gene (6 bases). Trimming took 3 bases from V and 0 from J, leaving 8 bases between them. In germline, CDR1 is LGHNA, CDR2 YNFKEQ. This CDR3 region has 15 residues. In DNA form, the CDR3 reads TGTGCCAGCAGCCAGGACAGCGCAACTAATGAAAAACTGTTTTTT. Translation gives CASSQDSATNEKLFF.

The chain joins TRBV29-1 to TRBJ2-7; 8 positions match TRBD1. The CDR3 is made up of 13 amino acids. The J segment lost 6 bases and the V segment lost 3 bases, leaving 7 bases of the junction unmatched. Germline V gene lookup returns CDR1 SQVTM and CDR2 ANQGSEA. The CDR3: CSVERDRGSEQYF. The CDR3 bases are TGCAGCGTTGAGAGAGACAGGGGCTCCGAGCAGTACTTC.

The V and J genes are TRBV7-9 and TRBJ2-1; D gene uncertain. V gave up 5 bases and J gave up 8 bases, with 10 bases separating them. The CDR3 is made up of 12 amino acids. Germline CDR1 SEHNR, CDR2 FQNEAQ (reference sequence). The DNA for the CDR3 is TGTGCCAGCAGCCGAGGAGATGATGAGCAGTTCTTC. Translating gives CASSRGDDEQFF.